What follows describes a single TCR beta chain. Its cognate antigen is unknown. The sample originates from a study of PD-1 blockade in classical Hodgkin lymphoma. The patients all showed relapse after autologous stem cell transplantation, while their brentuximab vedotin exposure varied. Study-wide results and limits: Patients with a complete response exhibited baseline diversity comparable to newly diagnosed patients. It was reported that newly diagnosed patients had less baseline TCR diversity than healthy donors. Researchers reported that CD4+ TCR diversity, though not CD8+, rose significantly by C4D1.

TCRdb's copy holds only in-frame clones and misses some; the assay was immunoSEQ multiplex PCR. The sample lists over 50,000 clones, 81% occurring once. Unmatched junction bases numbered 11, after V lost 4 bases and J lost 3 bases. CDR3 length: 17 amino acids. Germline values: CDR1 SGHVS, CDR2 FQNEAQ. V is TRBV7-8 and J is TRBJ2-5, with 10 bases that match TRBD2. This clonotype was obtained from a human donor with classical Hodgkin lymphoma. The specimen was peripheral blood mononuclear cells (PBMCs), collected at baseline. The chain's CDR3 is CASSSPPGLAFEETQYF. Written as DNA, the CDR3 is TGTGCCAGCAGCTCTCCCCCGGGACTAGCGTTCGAAGAGACCCAGTACTTC.